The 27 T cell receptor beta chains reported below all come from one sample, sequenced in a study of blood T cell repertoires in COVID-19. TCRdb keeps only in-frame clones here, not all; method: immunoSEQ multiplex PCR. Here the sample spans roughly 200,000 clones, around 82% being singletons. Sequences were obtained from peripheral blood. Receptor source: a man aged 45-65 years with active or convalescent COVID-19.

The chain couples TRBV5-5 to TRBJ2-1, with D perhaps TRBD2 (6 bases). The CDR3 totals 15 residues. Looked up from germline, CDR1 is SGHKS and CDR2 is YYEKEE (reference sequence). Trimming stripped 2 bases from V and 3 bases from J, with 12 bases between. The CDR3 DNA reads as TGTGCCAGCAGCTTTGACGGGGGAGGCTACAATGAGCAGTTCTTC. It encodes CASSFDGGGYNEQFF.

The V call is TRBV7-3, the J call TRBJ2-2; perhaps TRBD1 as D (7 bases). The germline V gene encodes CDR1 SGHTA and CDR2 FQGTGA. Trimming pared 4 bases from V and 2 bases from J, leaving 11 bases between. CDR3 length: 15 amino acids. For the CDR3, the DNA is TGTGCCAGCAGCTCGGGGGACAGTAACACCGGGGAGCTGTTTTTT. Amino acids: CASSSGDSNTGELFF. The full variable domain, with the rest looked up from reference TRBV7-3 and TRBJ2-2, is GAGVSQTPSNKVTEKGKYVELRCDPISGHTALYWYRQSLGQGPEFLIYFQGTGAADDSGLPNDRFFAVRPEGSVSTLKIQRTERGDSAVYLCASSSGDSNTGELFFGEGSRLTVL.

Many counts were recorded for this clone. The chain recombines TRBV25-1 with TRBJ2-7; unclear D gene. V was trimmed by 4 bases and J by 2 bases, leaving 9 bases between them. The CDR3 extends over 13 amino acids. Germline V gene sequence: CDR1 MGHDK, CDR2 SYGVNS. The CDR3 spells CASSVELAYEQYF. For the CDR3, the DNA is TGTGCCAGCAGTGTAGAATTAGCCTACGAGCAGTACTTC.

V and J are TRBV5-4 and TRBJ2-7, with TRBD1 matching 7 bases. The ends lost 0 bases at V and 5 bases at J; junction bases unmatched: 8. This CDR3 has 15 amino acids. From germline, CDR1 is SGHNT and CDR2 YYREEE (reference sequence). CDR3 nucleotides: TGTGCCAGCAGCTTGGGGGTCAGGGGGATGGACGAGCAGTACTTC. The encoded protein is CASSLGVRGMDEQYF.

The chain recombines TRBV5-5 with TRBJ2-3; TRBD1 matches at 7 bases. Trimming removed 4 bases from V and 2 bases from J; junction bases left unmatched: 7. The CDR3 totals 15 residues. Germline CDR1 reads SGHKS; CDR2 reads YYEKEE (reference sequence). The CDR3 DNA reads TGTGCCAGCAGCCTCCGACAGGGATTCACAGATACGCAGTATTTT. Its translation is CASSLRQGFTDTQYF.

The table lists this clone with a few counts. The CDR3 loop is CASTLQSYSGNTIYF. CDR3 coding DNA: TGTGCCAGTACCCTACAGTCCTACTCTGGAAACACCATATATTTT. The chain is built from TRBV19 and TRBJ1-3; D is ambiguous. Per germline, CDR1 LNHDA and CDR2 SQIVND (reference sequence). The V end lost 7 bases, the J end lost 0 bases, and 13 bases lay between the germline ends. This CDR3 has 15 residues.

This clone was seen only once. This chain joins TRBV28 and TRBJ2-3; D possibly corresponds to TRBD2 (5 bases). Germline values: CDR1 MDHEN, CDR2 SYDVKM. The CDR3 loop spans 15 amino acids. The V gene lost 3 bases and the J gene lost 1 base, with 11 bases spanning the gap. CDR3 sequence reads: CASSFIRGGTDTQYF. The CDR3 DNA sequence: TGTGCCAGCAGTTTCATCCGGGGAGGCACAGATACGCAGTATTTT.

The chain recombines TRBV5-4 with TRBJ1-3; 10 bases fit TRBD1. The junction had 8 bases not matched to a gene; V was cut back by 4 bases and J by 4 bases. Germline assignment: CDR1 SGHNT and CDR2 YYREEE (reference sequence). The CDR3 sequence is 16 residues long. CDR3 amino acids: CASSTDRGVWGNTIYF. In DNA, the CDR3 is TGTGCCAGCAGCACGGACAGGGGGGTGTGGGGAAACACCATATATTTT.

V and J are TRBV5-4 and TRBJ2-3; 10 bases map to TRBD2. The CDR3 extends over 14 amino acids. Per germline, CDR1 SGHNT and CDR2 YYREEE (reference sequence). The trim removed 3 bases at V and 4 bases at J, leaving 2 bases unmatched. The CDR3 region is CASSSSGGSDTQYF. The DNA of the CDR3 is TGTGCCAGCAGCTCTAGCGGGGGTTCAGATACGCAGTATTTT.

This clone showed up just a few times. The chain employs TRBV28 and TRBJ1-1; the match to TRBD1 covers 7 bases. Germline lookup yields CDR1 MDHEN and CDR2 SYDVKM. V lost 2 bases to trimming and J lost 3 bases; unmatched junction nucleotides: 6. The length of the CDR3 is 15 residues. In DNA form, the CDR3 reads TGTGCCAGCAGTTTAGAAGGGGGCGCGCACACTGAAGCTTTCTTT. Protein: CASSLEGGAHTEAFF.

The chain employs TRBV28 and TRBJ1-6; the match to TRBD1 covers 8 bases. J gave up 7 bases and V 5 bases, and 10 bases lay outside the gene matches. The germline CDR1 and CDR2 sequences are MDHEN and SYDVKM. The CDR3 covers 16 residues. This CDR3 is CASSLHTGGRNSPLHF. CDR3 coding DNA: TGTGCCAGCAGTCTTCATACAGGGGGAAGGAATTCACCCCTCCACTTT.

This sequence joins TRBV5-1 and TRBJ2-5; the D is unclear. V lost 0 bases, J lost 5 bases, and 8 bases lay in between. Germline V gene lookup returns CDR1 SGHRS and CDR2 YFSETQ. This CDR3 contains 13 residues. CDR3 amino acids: CASSLGISETQYF. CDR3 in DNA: TGCGCCAGCAGCTTGGGAATTAGTGAGACCCAGTACTTC.

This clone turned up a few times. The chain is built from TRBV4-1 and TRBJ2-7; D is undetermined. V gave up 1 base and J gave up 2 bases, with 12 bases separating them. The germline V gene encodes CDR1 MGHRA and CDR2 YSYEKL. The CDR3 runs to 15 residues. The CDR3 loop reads CASSQGATFTYEQYF. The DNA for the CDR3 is TGCGCCAGCAGCCAAGGGGCGACCTTTACCTACGAGCAGTACTTC.

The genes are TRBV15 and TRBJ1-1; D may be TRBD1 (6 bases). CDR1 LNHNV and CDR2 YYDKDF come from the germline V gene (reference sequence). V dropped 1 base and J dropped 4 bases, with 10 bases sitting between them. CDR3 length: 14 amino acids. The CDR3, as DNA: TGTGCCACCAGCAGAGTATTAGGGGGCACTGAAGCTTTCTTT. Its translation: CATSRVLGGTEAFF.

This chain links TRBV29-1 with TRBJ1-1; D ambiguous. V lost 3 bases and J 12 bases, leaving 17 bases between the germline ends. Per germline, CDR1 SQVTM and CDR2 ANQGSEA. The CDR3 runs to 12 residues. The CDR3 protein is CSVDRVGVESFF. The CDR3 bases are TGCAGCGTTGATAGGGTCGGGGTGGAATCTTTCTTT.

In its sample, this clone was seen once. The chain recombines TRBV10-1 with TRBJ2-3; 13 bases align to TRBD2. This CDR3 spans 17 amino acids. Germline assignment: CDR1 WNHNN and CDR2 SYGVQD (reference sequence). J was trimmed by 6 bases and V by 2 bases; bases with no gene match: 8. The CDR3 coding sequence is TGCGCCAGCAGTGAGACTAGCGGGGGGGCATGCGCCGATACGCAGTATTTT. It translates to CASSETSGGACADTQYF.

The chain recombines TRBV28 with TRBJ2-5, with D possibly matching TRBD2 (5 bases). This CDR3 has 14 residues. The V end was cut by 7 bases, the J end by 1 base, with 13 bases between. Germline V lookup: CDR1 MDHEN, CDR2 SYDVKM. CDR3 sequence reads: CASNSVLPQETQYF. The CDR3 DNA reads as TGTGCCAGCAATAGCGTCCTCCCCCAAGAGACCCAGTACTTC.

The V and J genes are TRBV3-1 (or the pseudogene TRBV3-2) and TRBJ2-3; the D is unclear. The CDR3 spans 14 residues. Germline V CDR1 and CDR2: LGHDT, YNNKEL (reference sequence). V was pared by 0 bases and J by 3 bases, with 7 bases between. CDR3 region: CASSQDVRTDTQYF. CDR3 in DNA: TGTGCCAGCAGCCAAGATGTGAGAACAGATACGCAGTATTTT.

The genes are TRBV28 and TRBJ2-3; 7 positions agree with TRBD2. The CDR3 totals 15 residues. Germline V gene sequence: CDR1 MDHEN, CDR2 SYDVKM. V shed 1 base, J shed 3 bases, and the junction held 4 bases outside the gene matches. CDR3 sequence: CASSLSLRGTDTQYF. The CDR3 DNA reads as TGTGCCAGCAGTTTATCCTTGCGGGGGACAGATACGCAGTATTTT.

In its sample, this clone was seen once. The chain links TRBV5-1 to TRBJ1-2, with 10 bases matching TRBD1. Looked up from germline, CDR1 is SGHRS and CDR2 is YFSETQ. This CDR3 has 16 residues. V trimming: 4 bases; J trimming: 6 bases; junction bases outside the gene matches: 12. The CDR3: CASSLVGLGTGDGYTF. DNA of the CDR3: TGCGCCAGCAGCCTGGTAGGCCTTGGGACAGGGGATGGCTACACCTTC.

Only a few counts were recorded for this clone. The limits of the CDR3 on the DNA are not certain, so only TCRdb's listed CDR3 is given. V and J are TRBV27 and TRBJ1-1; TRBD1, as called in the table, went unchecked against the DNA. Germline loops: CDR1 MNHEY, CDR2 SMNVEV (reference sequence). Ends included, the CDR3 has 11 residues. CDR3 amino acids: CASRVAGGTFF.

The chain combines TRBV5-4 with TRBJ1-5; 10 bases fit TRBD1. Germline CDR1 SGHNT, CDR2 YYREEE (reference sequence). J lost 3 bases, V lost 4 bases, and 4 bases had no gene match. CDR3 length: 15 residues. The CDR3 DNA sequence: TGTGCCAGCAGCGCGGACAGGGGGTACAATCAGCCCCAGCATTTT. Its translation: CASSADRGYNQPQHF.

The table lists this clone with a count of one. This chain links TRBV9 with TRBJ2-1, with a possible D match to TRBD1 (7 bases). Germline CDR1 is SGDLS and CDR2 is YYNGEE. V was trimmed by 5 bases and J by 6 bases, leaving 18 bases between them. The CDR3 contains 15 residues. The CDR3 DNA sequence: TGTGCCAGCAGTGAAAGTCAGGGGGGACGCAATGAGCAGTTCTTC. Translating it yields CASSESQGGRNEQFF.

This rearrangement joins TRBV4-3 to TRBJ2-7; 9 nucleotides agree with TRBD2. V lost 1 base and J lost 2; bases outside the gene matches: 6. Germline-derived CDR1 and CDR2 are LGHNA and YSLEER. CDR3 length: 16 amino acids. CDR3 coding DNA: TGCGCCAGCAGCCAAGGACGAGCGGGGGGTACCTACGAGCAGTACTTC. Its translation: CASSQGRAGGTYEQYF.

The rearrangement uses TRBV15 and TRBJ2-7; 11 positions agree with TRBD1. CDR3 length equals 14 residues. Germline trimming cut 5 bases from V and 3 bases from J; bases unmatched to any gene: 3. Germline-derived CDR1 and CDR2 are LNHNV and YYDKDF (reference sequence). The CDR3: CATSPGTGGYEQYF. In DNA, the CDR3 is TGTGCCACCAGCCCCGGGACAGGGGGCTACGAGCAGTACTTC.

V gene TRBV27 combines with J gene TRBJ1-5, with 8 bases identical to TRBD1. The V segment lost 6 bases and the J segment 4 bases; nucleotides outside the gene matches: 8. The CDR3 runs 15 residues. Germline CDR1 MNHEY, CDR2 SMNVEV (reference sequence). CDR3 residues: CASRQGAGKNQPQHF. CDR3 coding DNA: TGTGCCAGCAGGCAGGGGGCCGGAAAAAATCAGCCCCAGCATTTT.

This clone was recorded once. The CDR3 loop is CSVDGTSGNLDTQYF. The CDR3 region has the DNA TGCAGCGTTGATGGGACTAGCGGGAATCTGGATACGCAGTATTTT. The chain is built from TRBV29-1 and TRBJ2-3; TRBD2 matches 13 bases. The CDR3 runs to 15 residues. The J segment lost 6 bases and the V segment lost 3 bases, leaving 6 bases of the junction unmatched. The germline CDR1 and CDR2 sequences are SQVTM and ANQGSEA.